This T cell receptor beta chain was captured by sequencing in a study of cytomegalovirus exposure and HLA in healthy donors. Study results and caveats: 164 TCR beta chains were listed as cytomegalovirus-associated. Across donors, most TCRs were seen rarely, yet some public ones were widespread.

As for this clone: Its antigen is unidentified.

Using immunoSEQ multiplex PCR, the repertoire was profiled, and TCRdb retains in-frame clones only, with some absent. The sample lists some 150,000 clones, roughly 87% occurring once. Trimming at V came to 1 base and at J to 6 bases, leaving 4 bases not matched to a gene. The CDR3 sequence is 15 residues long. Germline V gives CDR1 MNHEY, CDR2 SMNVEV (reference sequence). This TCR was recovered from a man younger than 30 in good health and CMV-seropositive. The chain links TRBV27 to TRBJ2-1; TRBD1 matches 9 bases. The sequencing input was PBMCs. The CDR3 DNA is TGTGCCAGCAGTTTATTGGGACAGGGTCTCAATGAGCAGTTCTTC. Translation gives CASSLLGQGLNEQFF.